The source of this TCR beta chain is a study of blood T cell repertoires in COVID-19. Study-wide context: Recovered Cohort 3 donors showed two negative PCRs, clearance, or symptom resolution. Whether acute or convalescent, the COVID-19 samples came from the United States, Italy and Spain.

V lost 7 bases and J lost 1, with 11 bases in between. Germline CDR1 reads SGHTA; CDR2 reads FQGNSA. This CDR3 has 13 amino acids. This clone was seen a single time. Those who participated ranged in age from roughly 18 to 89 years and resided in about two dozen US areas. The repertoire was sequenced with immunoSEQ multiplex PCR; TCRdb's copy has only in-frame clones and lacks some. The table shows about 210,000 clones, with 85% to 90% occurring only once. This receptor was taken from a woman between 40 and 50 years old in a cohort exposed to, infected with or recovered from COVID-19 (not recorded which). The chain employs TRBV7-2 and TRBJ2-7; D may be TRBD2 (6 bases). Source material: PBMCs or T cells enriched from blood (not recorded which). DNA for the CDR3: TGTGCCAGCACCTGGGGGGAATCCTACGAGCAGTACTTC. This codes for CASTWGESYEQYF.